This T cell receptor beta chain came from a study of T-cell reconstitution after alpha-beta-depleted transplantation in children. A library of TCRbeta sequences, prepared with unique molecular identifiers, was generated. TCRdb analysed the PCR reads with MiXCR anew, one entry per CDR3 protein. The data hold fewer than 550,000 distinct CDR3 sequences, with about an eighth observed a single time. The CDR3 covers 15 residues. The germline gives CDR1 MNHEY, CDR2 SVGAGI. Trimming pared 0 bases from V and 4 bases from J, leaving 12 bases between. This clonotype came up many times. As yet, its antigen is unknown. Study-wide findings and caveats: Reportedly, roughly two months post-transplant, alpha-beta T cells arose from several hundred expanded graft clones. By one year post-transplant, T-cell counts and diversity largely arose from T cells that were newly produced.

Sequences were derived from PBMCs, mostly from graft donor cells, sampled 180 days after TCRalphabeta/CD19-depleted stem cell transplant. The TCR sequence derives from a female patient under 10 years old who had a stem cell transplant for aplastic anemia, so the T cells may come from the graft donor. This chain links TRBV6-5 with TRBJ1-2; D call uncertain. CDR3 loop: CASSYSGLKAYGYTF. The CDR3 nucleotides are TGTGCCAGCAGTTACTCCGGGCTGAAAGCCTATGGCTACACCTTC.